This T cell receptor beta chain was identified during a study (dated by TCRdb to about 2016). The junction carries 13 bases between V and J, which are trimmed by 5 bases and 5 bases respectively. The CDR3 contains 14 residues, cysteine and phenylalanine counted. Only the CDR3 part of the read is kept: 42 bases, read in frame from the first base. CDR1 and CDR2 are read off the germline V gene as LGHNA and YSLEER. The sample holds a few counts of this clonotype. The target of this receptor is not known. Base qualities are not recorded, but no much larger clone differs from it by a single base. The library came from RT-PCR. Sequencing relied on an Illumina MiSeq. TCRdb ran its own pipeline on the public reads, namely fastp trimming at Q25 and MiXCR clone calling, and kept in-frame beta chains. A single entry per CDR3 protein holds the most common genes and DNA from its merged rows. The sample profile shows 550,000 to 750,000 distinct CDR3 sequences; 14% of them were found once. The top ten clones comprise just over 3.5% of the sample.

Sequencing was done on a sample of memory CD4+ T cells from blood. This receptor chain uses TRBV4-3 and TRBJ2-1, with TRBD2 tentatively as D gene (6 bases match). The sequence came from a female donor in good health, serving as a healthy control. DNA sequence: TGCGCCAGCAGCTACGGGACTTTGAACAATGAGCAGTTCTTC. Protein translation: CASSYGTLNNEQFF.